This section outlines one TCR beta chain sequence together with its context. Antigen unknown. This entry comes from a study of T cell responses to AZD1222 COVID-19 vaccine. CDR1 is KGHSH and CDR2 is LQKENI in the germline V gene. The CDR3 consists of 13 residues. Trimming took off 3 bases at V and 4 bases at J, with 7 bases between the two ends. Study outcomes and limitations: None of the repertoires were sampled until the peak T cell response had passed. Clonal diversity may have been underestimated, and the donors were mostly white British, with more females than males. Spike-specific TCR breadth rose after two AZD1222 doses, and depth rose as well.

Profiling relied on immunoSEQ multiplex PCR, and the TCRdb table lists in-frame clones only, not all of them. The repertoire consists of some 150,000 clones, with 85% occurring once and the leading ten covering around 8.3%. The TCR was taken from an adult who received the MenACWY meningococcal vaccine as a control. This material consisted of peripheral blood, taken 28 days after the second dose of the MenACWY control vaccine. V and J are TRBV18 and TRBJ1-5; no clear D gene. The CDR3 region is CASSPGHNQPQHF. The CDR3 coding sequence is TGTGCCAGCTCACCGGGTCATAATCAGCCCCAGCATTTT.